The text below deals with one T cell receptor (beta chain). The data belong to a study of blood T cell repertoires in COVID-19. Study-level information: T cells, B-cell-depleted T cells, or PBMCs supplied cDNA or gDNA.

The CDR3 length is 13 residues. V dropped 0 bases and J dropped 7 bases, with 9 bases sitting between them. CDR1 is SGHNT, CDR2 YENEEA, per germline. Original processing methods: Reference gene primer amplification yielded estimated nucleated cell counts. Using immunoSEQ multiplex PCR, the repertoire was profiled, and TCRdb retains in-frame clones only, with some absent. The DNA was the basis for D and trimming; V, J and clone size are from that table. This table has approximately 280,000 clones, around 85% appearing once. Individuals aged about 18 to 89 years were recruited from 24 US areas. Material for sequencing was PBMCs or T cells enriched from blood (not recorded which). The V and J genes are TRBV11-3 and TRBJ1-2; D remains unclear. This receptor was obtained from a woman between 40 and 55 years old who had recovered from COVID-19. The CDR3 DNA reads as TGTGCCAGCAGCTTAGATTCAATGAGTGGCTACACCTTC. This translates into CASSLDSMSGYTF.